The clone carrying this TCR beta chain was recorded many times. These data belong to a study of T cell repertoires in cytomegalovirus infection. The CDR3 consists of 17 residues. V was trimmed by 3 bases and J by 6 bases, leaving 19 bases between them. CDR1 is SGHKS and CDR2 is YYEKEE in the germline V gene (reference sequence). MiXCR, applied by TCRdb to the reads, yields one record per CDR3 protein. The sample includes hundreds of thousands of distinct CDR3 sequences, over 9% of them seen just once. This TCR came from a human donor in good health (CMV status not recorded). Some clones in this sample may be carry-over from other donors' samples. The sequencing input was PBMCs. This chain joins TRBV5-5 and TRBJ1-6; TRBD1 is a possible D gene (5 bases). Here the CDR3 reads CASSSFGLGGGNSPLHF. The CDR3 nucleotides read TGTGCCAGCAGCTCCTTCGGTTTGGGGGGGGGTAATTCACCCCTCCACTTT.